This entry features one T cell receptor beta chain sequence. The antigen remains unidentified. Researchers ran the PCR with 60 Vbeta and 13 Jbeta primers. The protocol was immunoSEQ multiplex PCR, while the TCRdb copy is restricted to in-frame clones and leaves out a portion. The top ten clones hold roughly 2.3% of a sample with hundreds of thousands of clones, about 90% of them seen once. These data come from a study of cytomegalovirus exposure and HLA in healthy donors. Findings and caveats of the study: The likely origin of a cluster of highly shared sequence variants was a sequencing artifact. With further analysis later on, most CMV-associated TCR beta chains appeared HLA-restricted.

The CDR3 sequence is 14 residues long. The germline V gene has CDR1 MRHNA and CDR2 SNTAGT. The junction had 9 bases not matched to a gene; V was cut back by 8 bases and J by 7 bases. This TCR was recovered from a young woman in good health and CMV-seronegative. The genes are TRBV6-4 and TRBJ2-1, with TRBD2 matching 9 bases. The specimen was PBMCs. The CDR3 reads CASAFLAGYNEQFF. The CDR3 DNA sequence: TGTGCCAGCGCTTTCCTAGCGGGGTATAATGAGCAGTTCTTC.